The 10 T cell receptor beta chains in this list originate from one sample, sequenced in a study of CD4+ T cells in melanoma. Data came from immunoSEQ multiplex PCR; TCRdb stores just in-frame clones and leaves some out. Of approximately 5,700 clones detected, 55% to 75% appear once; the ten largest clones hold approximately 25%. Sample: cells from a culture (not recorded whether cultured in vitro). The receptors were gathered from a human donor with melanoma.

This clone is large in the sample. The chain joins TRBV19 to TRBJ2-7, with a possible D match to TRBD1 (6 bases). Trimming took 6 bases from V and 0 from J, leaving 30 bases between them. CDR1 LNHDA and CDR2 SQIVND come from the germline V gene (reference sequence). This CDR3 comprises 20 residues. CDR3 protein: CASSPGTTSERELSSYEQYF. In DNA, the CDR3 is TGTGCCAGTAGCCCTGGGACAACAAGCGAACGCGAATTGAGCTCCTACGAGCAGTACTTC.

The CDR3 here is CSAHTNRDTEAFF. CDR3 sequence (DNA): TGCAGCGCTCACACCAATCGGGACACTGAAGCTTTCTTT. V gene TRBV29-1 combines with J gene TRBJ1-1; no clear D gene. The CDR3 spans 13 residues. Germline V gives CDR1 SQVTM, CDR2 ANQGSEA. V lost 7 bases to trimming and J lost 3 bases, with 15 bases between them.

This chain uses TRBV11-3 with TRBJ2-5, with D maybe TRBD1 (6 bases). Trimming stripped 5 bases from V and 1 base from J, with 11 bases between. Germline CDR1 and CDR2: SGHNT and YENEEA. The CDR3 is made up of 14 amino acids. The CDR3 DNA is TGTGCCAGCAGCCCTCGGACAGCCCAAGAGACCCAGTACTTC. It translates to CASSPRTAQETQYF.

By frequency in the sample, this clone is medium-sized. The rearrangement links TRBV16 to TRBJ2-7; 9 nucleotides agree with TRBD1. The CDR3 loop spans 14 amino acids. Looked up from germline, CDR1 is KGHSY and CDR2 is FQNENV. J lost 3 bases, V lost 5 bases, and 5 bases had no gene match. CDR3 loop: CASSGGTGNYEQYF. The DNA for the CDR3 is TGTGCCAGCAGCGGAGGGACAGGGAACTACGAGCAGTACTTC.

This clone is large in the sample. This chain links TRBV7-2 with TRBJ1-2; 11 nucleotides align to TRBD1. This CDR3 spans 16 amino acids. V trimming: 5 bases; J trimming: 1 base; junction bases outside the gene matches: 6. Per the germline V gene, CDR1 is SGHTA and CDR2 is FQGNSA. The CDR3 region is CASSKGTGGYNYGYTF. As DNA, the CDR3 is TGTGCCAGCAGCAAAGGGACAGGGGGATATAACTATGGCTACACCTTC. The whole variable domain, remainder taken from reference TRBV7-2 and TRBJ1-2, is GAGVSQSPSNKVTEKGKDVELRCDPISGHTALYWYRQSLGQGLEFLIYFQGNSAPDKSGLPSDRFSAERTGGSVSTLTIQRTQQEDSAVYLCASSKGTGGYNYGYTFGSGTRLTVV.

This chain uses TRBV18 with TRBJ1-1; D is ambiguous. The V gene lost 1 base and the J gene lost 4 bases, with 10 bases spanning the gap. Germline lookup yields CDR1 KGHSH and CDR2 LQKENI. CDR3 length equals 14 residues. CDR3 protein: CASSPQGRFTEAFF. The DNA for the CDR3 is TGTGCCAGCTCACCACAGGGTCGGTTCACTGAAGCTTTCTTT.

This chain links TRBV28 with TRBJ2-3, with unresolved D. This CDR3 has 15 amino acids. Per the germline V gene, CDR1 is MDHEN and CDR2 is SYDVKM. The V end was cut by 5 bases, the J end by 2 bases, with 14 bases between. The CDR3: CASSTLDFSTDTQYF. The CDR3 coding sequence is TGTGCCAGCAGTACCCTGGATTTCTCCACAGATACGCAGTATTTT. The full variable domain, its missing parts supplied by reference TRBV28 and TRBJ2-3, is DVKVTQSSRYLVKRTGEKVFLECVQDMDHENMFWYRQDPGLGLRLIYFSYDVKMKEKGDIPEGYSVSREKKERFSLILESASTNQTSMYLCASSTLDFSTDTQYFGPGTRLTVL.

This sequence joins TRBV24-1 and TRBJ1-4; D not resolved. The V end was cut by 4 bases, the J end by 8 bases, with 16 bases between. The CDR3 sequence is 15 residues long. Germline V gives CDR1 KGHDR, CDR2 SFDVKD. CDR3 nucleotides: TGTGCCACCAGTGACTCGCGGTCCATTGGGGAAAAACTGTTTTTT. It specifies CATSDSRSIGEKLFF.

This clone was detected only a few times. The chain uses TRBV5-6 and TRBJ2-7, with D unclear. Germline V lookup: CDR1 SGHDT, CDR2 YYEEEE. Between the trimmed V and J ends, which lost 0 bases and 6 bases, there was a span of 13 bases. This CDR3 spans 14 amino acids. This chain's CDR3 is CASSLDVGTSEQYF. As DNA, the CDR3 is TGTGCCAGCAGCTTGGATGTGGGCACCTCCGAGCAGTACTTC.

CDR3 DNA: TGTGCCAGCAGCTTACCCCGGGGGCCCCCAAACAATGAGCAGTTCTTC. Its protein product is CASSLPRGPPNNEQFF. The gene calls are TRBV11-3 and TRBJ2-1; D is possibly TRBD1 or TRBD2 (6 bases each). This CDR3 has 16 amino acids. In germline, CDR1 is SGHNT, CDR2 YENEEA. Trimming removed 2 bases from V and 5 bases from J, with 16 bases in between.